Listed here are 5 T cell receptor beta chains from one sample, sequenced in a study of T cells after yellow fever vaccination. One entry per CDR3 protein results from TCRdb running MiXCR on the 5' RACE reads. The sample carries about 350,000 distinct CDR3 sequences, about 8.3% recorded once. This specimen was PBMCs, taken around 45 days after the first yellow fever vaccination. The receptors come from a man younger than 35 who received the YFV17D yellow fever vaccine.

The genes are TRBV4-1 and TRBJ2-7; D unclear. Per the germline V gene, CDR1 is MGHRA and CDR2 is YSYEKL. Trimming pared 0 bases from V and 10 bases from J, leaving 7 bases between. This CDR3 region has 11 residues. This CDR3 is CASSQEEEQYF. DNA of the CDR3: TGCGCCAGCAGCCAAGAAGAAGAACAGTACTTC.

This clonotype was counted only a few times. The chain carries TRBV20-1 and TRBJ1-5, with D perhaps TRBD1 (5 bases). Trimming removed 6 bases from V and 1 base from J, with 13 bases in between. This CDR3 has 14 amino acids. Germline CDR1 is DFQATT and CDR2 is SNEGSKA (reference sequence). The CDR3 DNA reads as TGCAGTGCCGTCAGGGATTACAGCAATCAGCCCCAGCATTTT. It is translated as CSAVRDYSNQPQHF.

This clonotype was counted a few times. The chain uses TRBV7-3 and TRBJ2-3, with D maybe TRBD2 (5 bases). CDR3 length: 14 residues. V dropped 4 bases and J dropped 3 bases, with 11 bases sitting between them. CDR1 and CDR2 (germline): SGHTA, FQGTGA. CDR3 coding DNA: TGTGCCAGCAGCTGGCTAGCCTGGACAGATACGCAGTATTTT. Residues: CASSWLAWTDTQYF.

There are a few counts of this clonotype. V is TRBV23-1 and J is TRBJ2-5, with 11 bases fitting TRBD2. TRBV23-1 is known as an ORF, though its function is uncertain. Losses at the gene ends were 7 bases for V and 1 base for J; bases not matched to a gene: 8. The CDR3 covers 16 residues. CDR3 DNA sequence: TGCGCCAGCACCCTGAACCTAGCGGGGGGCCAAGAGACCCAGTACTTC. This codes for CASTLNLAGGQETQYF.

The table lists this clonotype with many counts. This sequence joins TRBV10-3 and TRBJ1-1, with TRBD1 matching 9 bases. The CDR3 totals 16 residues. Germline V CDR1 and CDR2: ENHRY, SYGVKD. V shed 0 bases, J shed 7 bases, and the junction held 9 bases outside the gene matches. The CDR3 DNA reads as TGTGCCATCAGTGAGTCAACACAGGGGGCGCGAGTTGAAGCTTTCTTT. Translating it yields CAISESTQGARVEAFF.